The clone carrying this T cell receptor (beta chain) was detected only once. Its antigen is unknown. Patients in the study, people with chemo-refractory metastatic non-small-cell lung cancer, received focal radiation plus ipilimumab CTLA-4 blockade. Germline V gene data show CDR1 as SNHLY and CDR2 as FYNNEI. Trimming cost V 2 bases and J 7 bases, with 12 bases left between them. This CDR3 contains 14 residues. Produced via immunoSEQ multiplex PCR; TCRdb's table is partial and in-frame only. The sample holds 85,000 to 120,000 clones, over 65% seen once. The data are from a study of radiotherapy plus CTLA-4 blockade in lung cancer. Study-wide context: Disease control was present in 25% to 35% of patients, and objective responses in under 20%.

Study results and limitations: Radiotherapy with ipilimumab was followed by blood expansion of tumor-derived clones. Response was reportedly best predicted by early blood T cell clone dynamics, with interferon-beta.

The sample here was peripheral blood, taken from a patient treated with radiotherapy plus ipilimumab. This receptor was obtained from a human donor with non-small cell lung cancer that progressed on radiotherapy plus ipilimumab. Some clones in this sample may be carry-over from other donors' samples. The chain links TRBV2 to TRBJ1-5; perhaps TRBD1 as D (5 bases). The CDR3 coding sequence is TGTGCCAGCAGTGAAAACTGGGGCGACCAGCCCCAGCATTTT. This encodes CASSENWGDQPQHF.